Described below is a single T cell receptor (beta chain) sequence and its context. The data belong to a study of blood T cell repertoires in COVID-19. In the original workflow: Estimation of nucleated cell counts was performed using reference gene primer amplification. The table came from immunoSEQ multiplex PCR; TCRdb's copy has only in-frame clones and leaves some out. V and J calls and clone size follow that table, whereas D and trimming were derived from the DNA. The sample has approximately 93,000 clones; approximately 77% are singletons. V lost 5 bases, J lost 8 bases, and 12 bases lay in between. This CDR3 is 13 amino acids long.

Sequenced: peripheral blood. The chain recombines TRBV12-3 or TRBV12-4 with TRBJ2-2; D possibly corresponds to TRBD1 (6 bases). This TCR derives from a woman of 80 years or more with acute or convalescent COVID-19. In DNA, the CDR3 is TGTGCCAGCAGTCCAAGAGGACAGGGGGAGCTGTTTTTT. This codes for CASSPRGQGELFF.